The 12 T cell receptor beta chains in this list originate from one sample, sequenced in a study of blood T cell repertoires in COVID-19 (dated by TCRdb to between 2020 and 2021). Library generation was performed with the immunoSEQ multiplex PCR assay. TCRdb holds this immuneACCESS table with in-frame rearrangements only. Some clones are missing; in checked studies, unresolved V genes explain under half, and the rest has no known cause. The sample includes approximately 220,000 clones, with about 87% observed a single time. The ten largest account for roughly 6.2% of the sample. The source material was peripheral blood. All receptors derive from a man aged 55-75 years who had recovered from COVID-19.

V usage is TRBV11-3 and J usage is TRBJ2-3, with a possible D match to TRBD1 (6 bases). Germline CDR1 SGHNT, CDR2 YENEEA. The length of the CDR3 is 13 residues. V lost 8 bases and J lost 5, with 14 bases in between. The CDR3 spells CASAKRGGDTQYF. As DNA, the CDR3 is TGTGCCAGCGCCAAAAGAGGGGGAGATACGCAGTATTTT.

This chain joins TRBV29-1 and TRBJ1-1; D is undetermined. V was trimmed by 3 bases and J by 5 bases, leaving 13 bases between them. Germline CDR1 is SQVTM and CDR2 is ANQGSEA. The CDR3 has 13 residues. DNA of the CDR3: TGCAGCGTTGAGACGGTTGAGGGAACTGAAGCTTTCTTT. Its translation is CSVETVEGTEAFF.

V usage is TRBV7-2 and J usage is TRBJ2-1; D gene uncertain. The CDR3 extends over 15 amino acids. Trimming removed 5 bases from V and 6 bases from J, with 17 bases in between. CDR1 is SGHTA, CDR2 FQGNSA, per germline. The CDR3 protein is CASSVSAKFPNEQFF. CDR3 in DNA: TGTGCCAGCAGCGTCAGCGCCAAGTTTCCCAATGAGCAGTTCTTC.

The chain couples TRBV5-6 to TRBJ2-7; possible D gene TRBD2, 5 bases. The CDR3 covers 13 residues. Trimming removed 6 bases at V and 3 bases at J, with 13 bases between. Germline lookup yields CDR1 SGHDT and CDR2 YYEEEE. This CDR3 reads CASTPGYGYEQYF. The DNA of the CDR3 is TGTGCCAGCACCCCGGGGTACGGCTACGAGCAGTACTTC. Using reference TRBV5-6 and TRBJ2-7 for the parts outside the CDR3, the full variable domain is DAGVTQSPTHLIKTRGQQVTLRCSPKSGHDTVSWYQQALGQGPQFIFQYYEEEERQRGNFPDRFSGHQFPNYSSELNVNALLLGDSALYLCASTPGYGYEQYFGPGTRLTVT.

The gene calls are TRBV3-1 (or the pseudogene TRBV3-2) and TRBJ2-7; 7 positions agree with TRBD1. This CDR3 has 13 amino acids. V shed 1 base and J 10 bases; nucleotides not matched to a gene: 7. Germline CDR1 and CDR2: LGHDT and YNNKEL (reference sequence). The CDR3 here is CASSQAPDRKQYF. CDR3 nucleotide sequence: TGTGCCAGCAGCCAAGCCCCGGACAGGAAACAGTACTTC.

The genes are TRBV2 and TRBJ1-3; D is undetermined. V dropped 4 bases and J dropped 1 base, with 8 bases sitting between them. Germline values: CDR1 SNHLY, CDR2 FYNNEI. The CDR3 covers 14 residues. The CDR3 reads CASSVGGSGNTIYF. CDR3 coding DNA: TGTGCCAGCAGTGTGGGAGGGTCTGGAAACACCATATATTTT.

The chain links TRBV19 to TRBJ1-2; TRBD1 agrees at 9 bases. In germline, CDR1 is LNHDA, CDR2 SQIVND (reference sequence). This CDR3 contains 14 residues. V shed 7 bases, J shed 6 bases, and the junction held 9 bases outside the gene matches. CDR3 residues: CASTLGDRVNGYTF. The CDR3 DNA is TGTGCCAGTACTCTGGGGGACAGGGTTAATGGCTACACCTTC.

The V gene is TRBV18, the J gene TRBJ1-2; D is possibly TRBD1 (5 bases). The CDR3 runs to 14 residues. CDR1 and CDR2 (germline): KGHSH, LQKENI. The V gene lost 0 bases and the J gene lost 0 bases, with 5 bases spanning the gap. The CDR3 sequence is CASSPPGANYGYTF. DNA for the CDR3: TGTGCCAGCTCACCACCAGGGGCTAACTATGGCTACACCTTC.

V and J are TRBV28 and TRBJ2-7; perhaps TRBD2 as D (6 bases). CDR3 size: 15 residues. V dropped 4 bases and J dropped 3 bases, with 16 bases sitting between them. The V gene's germline CDR1 is MDHEN and CDR2 SYDVKM. CDR3 in DNA: TGTGCCAGCAGTTCACCGCCCGGGGGTATCTACGAGCAGTACTTC. The encoded protein is CASSSPPGGIYEQYF. The variable domain in full, with the rest retrieved from reference TRBV28 and TRBJ2-7, is DVKVTQSSRYLVKRTGEKVFLECVQDMDHENMFWYRQDPGLGLRLIYFSYDVKMKEKGDIPEGYSVSREKKERFSLILESASTNQTSMYLCASSSPPGGIYEQYFGPGTRLTVT.

The V gene is TRBV5-6, the J gene TRBJ2-7; TRBD2 agrees at 12 bases. The CDR3 sequence is 14 residues long. The V and J ends lost 0 bases and 5 bases, in that order; junction bases with no gene match: 0. Germline V CDR1 and CDR2: SGHDT, YYEEEE. Here the CDR3 DNA reads TGTGCCAGCAGCTTGGGACTAGCGGGAGACGAGCAGTACTTC. It is translated as CASSLGLAGDEQYF.

The chain recombines TRBV11-2 with TRBJ2-6; 9 bases map to TRBD2. Per the germline V gene, CDR1 is SGHAT and CDR2 is FQNNGV. Trimming at V came to 3 bases and at J to 2 bases, leaving 5 bases not matched to a gene. CDR3 size: 17 residues. CDR3 amino acids: CASSFGPSGAGANVLTF. The CDR3 nucleotides read TGTGCCAGCAGCTTCGGACCTAGCGGGGCTGGGGCCAACGTCCTGACTTTC.

This chain uses TRBV6-5 with TRBJ2-7; possibly TRBD1 for D (5 bases). Germline CDR1 MNHEY, CDR2 SVGAGI. V gave up 2 bases and J gave up 0 bases, with 11 bases separating them. The CDR3 sequence is 15 residues long. CDR3 bases: TGTGCCAGCAGTTACCGACAGCTTAGCTCCTACGAGCAGTACTTC. It specifies CASSYRQLSSYEQYF.